This TCR beta chain was documented in a study of blood T cell repertoires in COVID-19. Measured with immunoSEQ multiplex PCR; TCRdb has only the in-frame clones, and not every one. The sample includes 150,000 to 200,000 clones, more than 70% of them seen just once. CDR3 size: 14 residues. The V gene's germline CDR1 is SEHNR and CDR2 FQNEAQ (reference sequence). J was trimmed by 6 bases and V by 1 base; bases with no gene match: 4. The chain joins TRBV7-9 to TRBJ2-3; 7 bases align to TRBD1. The sample consisted of PBMCs or T cells enriched from blood (not recorded which). This sequence originates from a man aged 40-55 years who had recovered from COVID-19. The DNA for the CDR3 is TGTGCCAGCAGCTTAGAGGGGGCGCGGGATACGCAGTATTTT. Translating it yields CASSLEGARDTQYF.